Sequencing of this TCR beta chain was carried out in a study of blood T cell repertoires in COVID-19. At the level of the study: The United States, Italy and Spain were the sources of the acute and convalescent COVID-19 samples. PBMCs, B-cell-depleted T cells, or T cells were the source of the cDNA or gDNA that made up the material.

Per germline, CDR1 SNHLY and CDR2 FYNNEI. The V and J ends lost 5 bases and 8 bases, in that order; junction bases with no gene match: 7. The CDR3 contains 14 residues. TCRdb's table, derived via immunoSEQ multiplex PCR, lists solely in-frame clones and lacks some. The table has 110,000 or so clones, 85% seen once; the top ten hold 13%. The sequence was obtained from a human donor in a cohort sampled during active COVID-19. Sequenced input: peripheral blood. The genes are TRBV2 and TRBJ1-2; 11 bases match TRBD1. The CDR3 sequence is CASSMWGQGVGYTF. The DNA of the CDR3 is TGTGCCAGCAGTATGTGGGGACAGGGGGTCGGCTACACCTTC.